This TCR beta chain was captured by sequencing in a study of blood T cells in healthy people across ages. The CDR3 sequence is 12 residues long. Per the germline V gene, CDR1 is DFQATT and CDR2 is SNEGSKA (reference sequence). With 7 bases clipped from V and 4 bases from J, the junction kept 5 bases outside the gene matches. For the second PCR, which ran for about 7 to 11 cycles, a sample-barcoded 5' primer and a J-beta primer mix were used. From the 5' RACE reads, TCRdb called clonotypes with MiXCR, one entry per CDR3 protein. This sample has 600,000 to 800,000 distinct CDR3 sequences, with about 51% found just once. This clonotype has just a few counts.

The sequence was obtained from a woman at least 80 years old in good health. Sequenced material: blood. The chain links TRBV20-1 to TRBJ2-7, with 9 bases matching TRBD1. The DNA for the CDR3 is TGCAGTGTGGGGGACAGGGAGTACGAGCAGTACTTC. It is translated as CSVGDREYEQYF.